The clone carrying this TCR beta chain was seen at least ten times. This entry is derived from a study of human T cells and chemical hapten exposure. Germline values: CDR1 SGHDN, CDR2 FVKESK. V shed 1 base and J 4 bases; nucleotides not matched to a gene: 9. The length of the CDR3 is 19 residues. MiXCR, applied by TCRdb to the RACE reads, yields one record per CDR3 protein. The sample yields about 46,000 distinct CDR3 sequences, about 4.5% seen once. Time point indicated: healthy volunteer bleed at 2 weeks. Unfractionated whole blood was the source of the extracted total RNA. V usage is TRBV14 and J usage is TRBJ2-1; TRBD2 agrees at 14 bases. This sequence was found in a female donor in good health. Some clones in this sample may be carry-over from other donors' samples. The material sequenced was whole blood. CDR3 nucleotides: TGTGCCAGCAGCCAAGCGACCGGACTAGCGGGGGGTCGATACAATGAGCAGTTCTTC. Protein: CASSQATGLAGGRYNEQFF.